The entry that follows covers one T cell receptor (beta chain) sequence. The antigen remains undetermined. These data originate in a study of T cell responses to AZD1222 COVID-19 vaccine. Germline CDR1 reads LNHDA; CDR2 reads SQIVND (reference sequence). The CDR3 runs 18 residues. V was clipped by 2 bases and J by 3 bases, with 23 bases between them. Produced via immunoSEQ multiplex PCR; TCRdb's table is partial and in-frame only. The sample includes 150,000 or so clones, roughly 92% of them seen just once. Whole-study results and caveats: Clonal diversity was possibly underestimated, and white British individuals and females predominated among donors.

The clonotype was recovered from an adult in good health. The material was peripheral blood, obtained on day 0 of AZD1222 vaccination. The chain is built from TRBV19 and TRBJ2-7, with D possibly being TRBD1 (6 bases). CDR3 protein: CASSIFGQNLDSGYEQYF. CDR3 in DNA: TGTGCCAGTAGTATATTTGGACAGAACCTAGACAGTGGCTACGAGCAGTACTTC.